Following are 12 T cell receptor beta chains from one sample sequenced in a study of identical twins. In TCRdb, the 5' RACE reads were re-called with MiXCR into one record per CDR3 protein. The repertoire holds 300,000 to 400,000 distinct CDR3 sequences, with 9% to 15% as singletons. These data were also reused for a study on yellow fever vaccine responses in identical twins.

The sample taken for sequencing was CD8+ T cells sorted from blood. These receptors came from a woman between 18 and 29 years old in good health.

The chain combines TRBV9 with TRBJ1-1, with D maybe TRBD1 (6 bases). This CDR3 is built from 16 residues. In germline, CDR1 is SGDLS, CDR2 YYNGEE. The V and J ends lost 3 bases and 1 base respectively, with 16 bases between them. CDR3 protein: CASSAHRELPNTEAFF. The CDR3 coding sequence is TGTGCCAGCAGCGCACACAGGGAGCTCCCGAACACTGAAGCTTTCTTT.

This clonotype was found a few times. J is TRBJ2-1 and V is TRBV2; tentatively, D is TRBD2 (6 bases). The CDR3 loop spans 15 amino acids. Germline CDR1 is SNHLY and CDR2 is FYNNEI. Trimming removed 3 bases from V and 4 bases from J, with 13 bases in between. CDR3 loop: CASSDDGSGYNEQFF. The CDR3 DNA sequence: TGTGCCAGCAGTGATGACGGGAGTGGATACAATGAGCAGTTCTTC.

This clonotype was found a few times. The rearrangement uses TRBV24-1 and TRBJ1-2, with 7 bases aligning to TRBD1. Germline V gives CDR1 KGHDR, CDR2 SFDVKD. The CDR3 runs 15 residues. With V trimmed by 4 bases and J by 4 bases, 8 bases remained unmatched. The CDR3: CATSELTGVSYGYTF. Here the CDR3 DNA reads TGTGCCACCAGTGAATTAACAGGGGTAAGCTATGGCTACACCTTC.

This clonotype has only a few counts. In nucleotides, the CDR3 is TGTGCCAGCAGCCGGGAAAAGAGGGGGGCGGTAAATGGCTACACCTTC. It is translated as CASSREKRGAVNGYTF. The gene calls are TRBV3-1 and TRBJ1-2, with D perhaps TRBD1 (6 bases). CDR3 size: 16 residues. CDR1 LGHDT and CDR2 YNNKEL come from the germline V gene (reference sequence). Deletions cut 4 bases from V and 6 bases from J, with 21 bases between.

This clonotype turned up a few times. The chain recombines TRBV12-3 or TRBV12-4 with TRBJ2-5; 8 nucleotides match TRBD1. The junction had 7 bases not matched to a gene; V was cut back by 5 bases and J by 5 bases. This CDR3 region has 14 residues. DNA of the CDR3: TGTGCCAGCAGTCTTTTGACAGGGGTCGAGACCCAGTACTTC. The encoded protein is CASSLLTGVETQYF.

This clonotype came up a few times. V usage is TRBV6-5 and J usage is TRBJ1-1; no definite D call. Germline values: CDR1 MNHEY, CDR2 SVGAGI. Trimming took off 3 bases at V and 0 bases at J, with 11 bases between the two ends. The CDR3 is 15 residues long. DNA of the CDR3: TGTGCCAGCAGTTATTCCGGCGGATTGAACACTGAAGCTTTCTTT. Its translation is CASSYSGGLNTEAFF.

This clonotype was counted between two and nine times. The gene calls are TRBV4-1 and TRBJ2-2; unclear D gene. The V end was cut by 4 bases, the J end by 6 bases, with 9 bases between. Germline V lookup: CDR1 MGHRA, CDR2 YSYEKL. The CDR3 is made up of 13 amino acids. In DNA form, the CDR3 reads TGCGCCAGCAGCCGAGACAAAGCCGGGGAGCTGTTTTTT. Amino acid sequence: CASSRDKAGELFF.

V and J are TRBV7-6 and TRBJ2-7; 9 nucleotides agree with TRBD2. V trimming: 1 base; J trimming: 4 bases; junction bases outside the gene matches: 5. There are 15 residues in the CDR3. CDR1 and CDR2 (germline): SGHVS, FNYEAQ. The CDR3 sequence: CASSLEISGSYEQYF. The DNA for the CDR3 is TGTGCCAGCAGCTTAGAAATTAGCGGGAGTTACGAGCAGTACTTC. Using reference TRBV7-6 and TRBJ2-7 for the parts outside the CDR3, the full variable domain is GAGVSQSPRYKVTKRGQDVALRCDPISGHVSLYWYRQALGQGPEFLTYFNYEAQQDKSGLPNDRFSAERPEGSISTLTIQRTEQRDSAMYRCASSLEISGSYEQYFGPGTRLTVT.

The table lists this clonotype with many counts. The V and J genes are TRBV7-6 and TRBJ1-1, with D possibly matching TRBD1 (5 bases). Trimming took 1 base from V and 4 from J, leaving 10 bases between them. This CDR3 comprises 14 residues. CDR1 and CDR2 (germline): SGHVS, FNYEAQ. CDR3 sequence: CASSLERGGTEAFF. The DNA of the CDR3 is TGTGCCAGCAGCTTAGAACGGGGGGGCACTGAAGCTTTCTTT.

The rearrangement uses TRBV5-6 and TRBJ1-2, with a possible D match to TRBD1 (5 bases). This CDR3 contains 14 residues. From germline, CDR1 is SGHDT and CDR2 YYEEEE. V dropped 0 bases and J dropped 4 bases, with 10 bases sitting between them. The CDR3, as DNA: TGTGCCAGCAGCTTGGAACAGGCGGTCTATGGCTACACCTTC. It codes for CASSLEQAVYGYTF. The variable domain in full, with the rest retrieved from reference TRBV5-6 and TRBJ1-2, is DAGVTQSPTHLIKTRGQQVTLRCSPKSGHDTVSWYQQALGQGPQFIFQYYEEEERQRGNFPDRFSGHQFPNYSSELNVNALLLGDSALYLCASSLEQAVYGYTFGSGTRLTVV.

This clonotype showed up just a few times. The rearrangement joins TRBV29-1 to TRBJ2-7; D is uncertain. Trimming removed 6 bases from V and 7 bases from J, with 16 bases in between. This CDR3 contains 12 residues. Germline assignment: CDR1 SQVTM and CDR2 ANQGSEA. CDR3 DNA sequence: TGCAGCGTCGCCGACGGGTTGGAGGAGCAGTACTTC. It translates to CSVADGLEEQYF.

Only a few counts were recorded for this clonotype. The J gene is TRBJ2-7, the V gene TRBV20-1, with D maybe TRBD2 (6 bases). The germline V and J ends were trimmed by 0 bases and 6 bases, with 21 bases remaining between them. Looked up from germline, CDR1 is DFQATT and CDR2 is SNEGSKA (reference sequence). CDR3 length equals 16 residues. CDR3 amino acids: CSARDMIGGVTPEQYF. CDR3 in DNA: TGCAGTGCTAGAGACATGATCGGGGGAGTTACGCCCGAGCAGTACTTC.